A selection of T cell receptor beta chains follows, all from one sample in a study of CXCR3-negative and CXCR3-positive naive CD8 T cells. TCRdb re-called the 5' RACE reads, yielding one record per CDR3 amino acid sequence without DNA. The sample totals about 90,000 distinct CDR3 sequences. Material: naive CXCR3- CD8+ T cells from blood. The receptors here all came from a human donor in good health. Some clones in this sample may be carry-over from other donors' samples. The CDR3 runs from the conserved cysteine through the conserved F or W. Fields, in order: V gene, clone size, J gene, CDR3 protein. Clone size is not always given. Where it is, it says once, few, many or a class for expanded clones.

V gene: TRBV12-3/TRBV12-4
clone size: .
J gene: TRBJ2-3
CDR3 protein: CASSLASTDTQYF

V gene: TRBV14
clone size: .
J gene: TRBJ2-7
CDR3 protein: CASSQDRGLGEQYF

V gene: TRBV20-1
clone size: .
J gene: TRBJ2-7
CDR3 protein: CSARVGYEQYF

V gene: TRBV29-1
clone size: medium-sized
J gene: TRBJ2-2
CDR3 protein: CSVEVGVTGELFF

V gene: TRBV29-1
clone size: .
J gene: TRBJ2-1
CDR3 protein: CSVLAGGPGDEQFF

V gene: TRBV7-9
clone size: .
J gene: TRBJ2-2
CDR3 protein: CASSLAGAGELFF

V gene: TRBV2
clone size: .
J gene: TRBJ2-1
CDR3 protein: CASSEAVLGYNEQFF

V gene: TRBV29-1
clone size: .
J gene: TRBJ2-1
CDR3 protein: CSARVQGGQFF

V gene: TRBV12-3/TRBV12-4
clone size: .
J gene: TRBJ2-7
CDR3 protein: CASSPGLAGALYEQYF

V gene: TRBV15
clone size: .
J gene: TRBJ1-1
CDR3 protein: CATSRADREWRRTEAFF

V gene: TRBV6-5
clone size: .
J gene: TRBJ2-1
CDR3 protein: CASSSPGRFASGIPSHNEQFF

V gene: TRBV7-6
clone size: .
J gene: TRBJ1-1
CDR3 protein: CASSLGGGQLNTEAFF

V gene: TRBV10-3
clone size: .
J gene: TRBJ1-2
CDR3 protein: CAISEVPPGSYGYTF

V gene: TRBV2
clone size: .
J gene: TRBJ2-2
CDR3 protein: CASRGSTGELFF

V gene: TRBV4-1
clone size: .
J gene: TRBJ1-2
CDR3 protein: CASSPPGDGYTF

V gene: TRBV7-9
clone size: .
J gene: TRBJ1-1
CDR3 protein: CASSPRTGMNTEAFF

V gene: TRBV4-2
clone size: .
J gene: TRBJ2-1
CDR3 protein: CASSQAGGSYNEQFF

V gene: TRBV9
clone size: .
J gene: TRBJ2-2
CDR3 protein: CASSVMQGAAAGELFF

V gene: TRBV21-1
clone size: .
J gene: TRBJ1-2
CDR3 protein: CASTMDRDGYTF

V gene: TRBV6-2/TRBV6-3
clone size: .
J gene: TRBJ2-3
CDR3 protein: CASSPLGNTDTQYF

V gene: TRBV14
clone size: .
J gene: TRBJ2-3
CDR3 protein: CASSHQENTQYF

V gene: TRBV29-1
clone size: .
J gene: TRBJ1-4
CDR3 protein: CSVVIPTSTNEKLFF

V gene: TRBV29-1
clone size: .
J gene: TRBJ2-2
CDR3 protein: CSVLTGGGTGELFF

V gene: TRBV6-2/TRBV6-3
clone size: .
J gene: TRBJ1-1
CDR3 protein: CASRQDYPTEAFF

V gene: TRBV28
clone size: .
J gene: TRBJ2-7
CDR3 protein: CASSLQGPDYEQYF

V gene: TRBV18
clone size: .
J gene: TRBJ2-2
CDR3 protein: CASSPPPGTGELFF

V gene: TRBV24-1
clone size: .
J gene: TRBJ1-5
CDR3 protein: CATSDSTGNQPQHF

V gene: TRBV27
clone size: .
J gene: TRBJ2-3
CDR3 protein: CASSLYSAPSTDTQYF

V gene: TRBV11-3
clone size: .
J gene: TRBJ2-7
CDR3 protein: CASQAGSVHERYF

V gene: TRBV5-1
clone size: .
J gene: TRBJ1-1
CDR3 protein: CASSFEPVTANTEAFF

V gene: TRBV29-1
clone size: .
J gene: TRBJ2-1
CDR3 protein: CSVGGREGHAVYNEQFF

V gene: TRBV9
clone size: .
J gene: TRBJ1-6
CDR3 protein: CASRGDVNSPLHF

V gene: TRBV6-1
clone size: .
J gene: TRBJ1-1
CDR3 protein: CASSEALGHPNTEAFF

V gene: TRBV21-1
clone size: .
J gene: TRBJ2-3
CDR3 protein: CASSRLAGRFTDTQYF

V gene: TRBV12-3/TRBV12-4
clone size: .
J gene: TRBJ2-1
CDR3 protein: CASILGSREQFF

V gene: TRBV7-9
clone size: .
J gene: TRBJ2-2
CDR3 protein: CASSLELRSNTGGLFF

V gene: TRBV29-1
clone size: .
J gene: TRBJ2-1
CDR3 protein: CSVDSGWTQYNEQFF

V gene: TRBV29-1
clone size: .
J gene: TRBJ2-2
CDR3 protein: CSSQGISGELFF

V gene: TRBV6-2/TRBV6-3
clone size: .
J gene: TRBJ2-7
CDR3 protein: CASSYSVDYEKYF

V gene: TRBV29-1
clone size: .
J gene: TRBJ2-7
CDR3 protein: CSVEGTSGSYEQYF

V gene: TRBV5-1
clone size: .
J gene: TRBJ2-5
CDR3 protein: CASSFRSGETQYF

V gene: TRBV29-1
clone size: .
J gene: TRBJ2-7
CDR3 protein: CSVEDSDNSYEQYF

V gene: TRBV29-1
clone size: .
J gene: TRBJ2-7
CDR3 protein: CSALDRGSYEQYF

V gene: TRBV29-1
clone size: .
J gene: TRBJ2-7
CDR3 protein: CSVEDQQGDPDEQYF

V gene: TRBV29-1
clone size: .
J gene: TRBJ2-1
CDR3 protein: CSASGGAYNEQFF

V gene: TRBV4-3
clone size: .
J gene: TRBJ1-5
CDR3 protein: CASSQDKGSTQPQHF

V gene: TRBV29-1
clone size: .
J gene: TRBJ1-2
CDR3 protein: CSVVVGGGYTF

V gene: TRBV10-2
clone size: .
J gene: TRBJ2-3
CDR3 protein: CASSESEDTQYF

V gene: TRBV3-1
clone size: .
J gene: TRBJ2-1
CDR3 protein: CASSQGPREKQFF

V gene: TRBV12-3/TRBV12-4
clone size: .
J gene: TRBJ2-3
CDR3 protein: CASSFWEDTQYF

V gene: TRBV29-1
clone size: .
J gene: TRBJ1-2
CDR3 protein: CSVEGPREGGGFYGYTF

V gene: TRBV29-1
clone size: .
J gene: TRBJ2-2
CDR3 protein: CSVRGQVNTGELFF

V gene: TRBV27
clone size: .
J gene: TRBJ2-7
CDR3 protein: CASSFRLGLAGTFWAYEQYF

V gene: TRBV5-5
clone size: .
J gene: TRBJ2-7
CDR3 protein: CASSLGDGAYEQYF

V gene: TRBV10-3
clone size: .
J gene: TRBJ2-1
CDR3 protein: CAISEGGDDYNEQFF

V gene: TRBV20-1
clone size: .
J gene: TRBJ1-1
CDR3 protein: CSARDSGGGDTEAFF

V gene: TRBV9
clone size: .
J gene: TRBJ1-2
CDR3 protein: CASIGGNYGYTF

V gene: TRBV7-3
clone size: .
J gene: TRBJ2-5
CDR3 protein: CASSLDSAGGRETQYF

V gene: TRBV7-9
clone size: .
J gene: TRBJ1-1
CDR3 protein: CAGSLADETEAFF